This T cell receptor (beta chain) appears in the sequencing data of a study of T cells in tumors after PD-1 blockade. Whole-study context: A subset received ongoing vismodegib 150 mg daily alongside anti-PD-1 therapy. Mean per tumor sample: 26,066 templates (about 550-99,264), 6,000 to 7,500 unique clonotypes. The study, taken as a whole, reports: After therapy, most expanded exhausted CD8+ clones were absent pre-treatment, suggesting clonal replacement. Clonal replacement appeared only between pre- and post-treatment samples.

Libraries were prepared by immunoSEQ multiplex PCR; TCRdb keeps only in-frame clonotypes and omits some of them. Here the sample spans about 10,000 clones, 67% being singletons. To note about this clone: Its matching antigen is unknown.

The CDR3 is 16 residues long. Germline CDR1 SGDLS, CDR2 YYNGEE. Trimming removed 4 bases at V and 0 bases at J, with 11 bases between. V gene TRBV9 combines with J gene TRBJ2-6; no firm D call. This material consisted of tumor tissue, taken after anti-PD-1 treatment. The sequence was collected from a human donor with basal cell carcinoma. DNA for the CDR3: TGTGCCAGCAGCCCACCGATGTCCTCTGGGGCCAACGTCCTGACTTTC. Its protein product is CASSPPMSSGANVLTF. Full variable domain (rest looked up from reference TRBV9 and TRBJ2-6): DSGVTQTPKHLITATGQRVTLRCSPRSGDLSVYWYQQSLDQGLQFLIQYYNGEERAKGNILERFSAQQFPDLHSELNLSSLELGDSALYFCASSPPMSSGANVLTFGAGSRLTVL.